This T cell receptor beta chain was profiled in a study of T cells after posttransplantation cyclophosphamide. Study conclusions and caveats: Donor-recipient repertoire similarity was low at 1-2 months, rising over year one. TRB clonality was highly associated with recipient CMV seropositivity and reactivation. Blood and skin or GI T cell repertoires showed limited TRB overlap.

Busulfan-fludarabine conditioning, marrow transplant, and cyclophosphamide on days +3 and +4 were administered. The V and J ends lost 0 bases and 9 bases, in that order; junction bases with no gene match: 5. Germline values: CDR1 SGHVS, CDR2 FQNEAQ. This CDR3 comprises 14 residues. TCRdb keeps only in-frame clones here, not all; method: immunoSEQ multiplex PCR. Of about 5,000 clones in the sample, approximately 80% are singletons; the top ten hold about 17%. In regard to this clone: Its target is not known.

The chain uses TRBV7-8 and TRBJ1-5; 7 bases map to TRBD1. This material consisted of PBMCs, taken 86 days after allogeneic stem cell transplant with posttransplant cyclophosphamide. The clonotype was recovered from a male patient in his fifties or sixties who received an allogeneic stem cell transplant from an unrelated donor, was CMV-positive, and had acute GVHD only. A subset of T cells may come from the graft donor. Written as DNA, the CDR3 is TGTGCCAGCAGCTTAGCCGGGACAGAGACGCCCCAGCATTTT. It codes for CASSLAGTETPQHF.